The T cell receptor (beta chain) described here comes from a study of OX40 agonist ivuxolimab in advanced cancers. Study results and limitations: In the 0.1 to 3.0 mg/kg range, CD4+ and CD8+ blood T cells had expanded clonally by week 6. It was also the case that some nonresponders had low normalized T-cell clonal expansion.

CDR1 LGHNA and CDR2 YNFKEQ come from the germline V gene. This CDR3 spans 13 amino acids. V was clipped by 1 base and J by 5 bases, with 8 bases between them. With baseline, cycle 4 day 1, and cycle 7 day 1 as timepoints, blood was sampled. Sequencing used immunoSEQ multiplex PCR; TCRdb keeps in-frame clones, though not all of them. The table shows 68,000 or so clones, with 86% occurring only once. As to this clone: The antigen is unknown.

The chain combines TRBV4-2 with TRBJ2-5, with D possibly being TRBD1 (5 bases). This TCR derives from an adult with an advanced solid tumor such as melanoma, head and neck, liver or kidney cancer. The sample here was CD4+ or CD8+ T cells sorted from blood, taken in a trial of the OX40 agonist ivuxolimab. Here the CDR3 reads CASSQVRGETQYF. For the CDR3, the DNA is TGTGCCAGCAGCCAAGTAAGGGGTGAGACCCAGTACTTC.